The 19 T cell receptor beta chains reported below all come from one sample, sequenced in a study of blood T cell repertoires in COVID-19. TCRdb's table, derived via immunoSEQ multiplex PCR, lists solely in-frame clones and lacks some. The sample has 85,000 to 120,000 clones; roughly 89% are singletons. The sample was peripheral blood. Every receptor here comes from a woman aged 45-60 years with COVID-19, enrolled during active disease.

This chain uses TRBV11-3 with TRBJ2-2, with D tentatively TRBD1 (5 bases). The length of the CDR3 is 15 residues. Per the germline V gene, CDR1 is SGHNT and CDR2 is YENEEA. V gave up 2 bases and J gave up 5 bases, with 12 bases separating them. CDR3 residues: CASSLLGRVTGELFF. DNA of the CDR3: TGTGCCAGCAGCTTACTCGGCAGGGTTACCGGGGAGCTGTTTTTT.

V gene TRBV2 combines with J gene TRBJ1-2; D gene unclear. V lost 6 bases to trimming and J lost 8 bases, with 16 bases between them. Germline V CDR1 and CDR2: SNHLY, FYNNEI. The CDR3 loop spans 13 amino acids. The CDR3 sequence is CASRDGPGGGYTF. The DNA of the CDR3 is TGTGCCAGCAGGGACGGCCCCGGAGGAGGCTACACCTTC.

The chain carries TRBV29-1 and TRBJ1-1, with D perhaps TRBD1 (5 bases). Between the trimmed V and J ends, which lost 7 bases and 8 bases, there was a span of 14 bases. Germline CDR1 is SQVTM and CDR2 is ANQGSEA. The CDR3 covers 11 residues. The CDR3 here is CSGGLFSEAFF. DNA for the CDR3: TGCAGCGGGGGACTTTTTTCCGAAGCTTTCTTT.

The rearrangement uses TRBV18 and TRBJ1-5; weak D call: TRBD1 (5 bases). The V gene lost 2 bases and the J gene lost 7 bases, with 18 bases spanning the gap. This CDR3 has 16 amino acids. Germline loops: CDR1 KGHSH, CDR2 LQKENI. The CDR3 spells CASSPLGGTVMQPQHF. The CDR3 nucleotides are TGTGCCAGCTCACCATTGGGCGGGACGGTCATGCAGCCCCAGCATTTT.

This sequence joins TRBV4-3 and TRBJ2-7, with 7 bases fitting TRBD2. The V segment lost 0 bases and the J segment 3 bases; nucleotides outside the gene matches: 5. Germline V lookup: CDR1 LGHNA, CDR2 YSLEER. CDR3 size: 15 residues. This CDR3 reads CASSQDWGGDYEQYF. The DNA of the CDR3 is TGCGCCAGCAGCCAAGATTGGGGGGGAGACTACGAGCAGTACTTC.

The rearrangement uses TRBV5-1 and TRBJ1-5; 10 bases line up with TRBD1. Germline V gene lookup returns CDR1 SGHRS and CDR2 YFSETQ. Trimming removed 2 bases from V and 0 bases from J; junction bases left unmatched: 2. The CDR3 runs to 16 residues. The CDR3 here is CASSLGTGDSNQPQHF. As DNA, the CDR3 is TGCGCCAGCAGCTTAGGGACAGGGGATAGCAATCAGCCCCAGCATTTT.

V gene TRBV18 combines with J gene TRBJ1-1, with 7 bases aligning to TRBD1. Germline assignment: CDR1 KGHSH and CDR2 LQKENI. V was clipped by 4 bases and J by 2 bases; unmatched bases: 7. The CDR3 is 15 amino acids. The CDR3 sequence: CASSLIDRANTEAFF. In DNA form, the CDR3 reads TGTGCCAGCTCACTGATTGACAGGGCCAACACTGAAGCTTTCTTT.

This clone occurred a few times. The V and J genes are TRBV11-2 and TRBJ1-1; unclear D gene. Germline values: CDR1 SGHAT, CDR2 FQNNGV. CDR3 length: 11 amino acids. Trimming shortened V by 4 bases and J by 3 bases, and 3 bases separated the two germline ends. In DNA, the CDR3 is TGTGCCAGCAGCTCGTACACTGAAGCTTTCTTT. It encodes CASSSYTEAFF.

The table lists this clone with a few counts. The chain joins TRBV27 to TRBJ2-3, with a tentative D call TRBD2 (7 bases). V lost 5 bases and J 2 bases, leaving 20 bases between the germline ends. Per the germline V gene, CDR1 is MNHEY and CDR2 is SMNVEV (reference sequence). CDR3 length equals 17 residues. The CDR3 is CASSPAGAGNPTDTQYF. CDR3 sequence (DNA): TGTGCCAGCAGTCCTGCGGGGGCGGGGAACCCCACAGATACGCAGTATTTT.

The V and J genes are TRBV6-1 and TRBJ2-1; TRBD2 matches at 10 bases. The CDR3 consists of 17 residues. The ends lost 4 bases at V and 7 bases at J; junction bases unmatched: 13. The V gene's germline CDR1 is MNHNS and CDR2 SASEGT. The CDR3 spells CASSGLAGARLKNEQFF. CDR3 bases: TGTGCCAGCAGTGGCCTAGCGGGGGCCCGATTAAAGAATGAGCAGTTCTTC.

The V call is TRBV10-3, the J call TRBJ2-3; D not resolved. The CDR3 has 13 residues. Germline V gene data show CDR1 as ENHRY and CDR2 as SYGVKD. V lost 8 bases to trimming and J lost 4 bases, with 13 bases between them. This CDR3 is CAIGAKESDTQYF. The CDR3 bases are TGTGCCATCGGAGCGAAAGAATCAGATACGCAGTATTTT.

A few counts support this clone. This chain uses TRBV15 with TRBJ2-7; 11 nucleotides line up with TRBD1. Germline CDR1 LNHNV, CDR2 YYDKDF (reference sequence). The CDR3 is 14 residues long. V gave up 1 base and J gave up 5 bases; unmatched junction bases: 1. The CDR3 is CATSRGTGGNEQYF. Here the CDR3 DNA reads TGTGCCACCAGCAGAGGGACAGGGGGCAACGAGCAGTACTTC. Looking up the rest from reference TRBV15 and TRBJ2-7 gives the full variable domain: DAMVIQNPRYQVTQFGKPVTLSCSQTLNHNVMYWYQQKSSQAPKLLFHYYDKDFNNEADTPDNFQSRRPNTSFCFLDIRSPGLGDTAMYLCATSRGTGGNEQYFGPGTRLTVT.

J is TRBJ1-2 and V is TRBV5-1; weak D call: TRBD1 (6 bases). Germline values: CDR1 SGHRS, CDR2 YFSETQ. Trimming stripped 4 bases from V and 5 bases from J, with 15 bases between. This CDR3 is 14 amino acids long. CDR3: CASSQSGQRYGYTF. The CDR3 DNA sequence: TGCGCCAGCAGCCAATCGGGACAACGGTATGGCTACACCTTC.

The chain is built from TRBV7-6 and TRBJ2-3; 7 nucleotides align to TRBD2. CDR1 SGHVS and CDR2 FNYEAQ come from the germline V gene. Trimming cost V 1 base and J 2 bases; bases outside gene matches: 9. This CDR3 has 17 amino acids. Here the CDR3 DNA reads TGTGCCAGCAGCTTAGGGTCGGCTAGCGGAGACACAGATACGCAGTATTTT. It codes for CASSLGSASGDTDTQYF.

CDR3 sequence (DNA): TGTGCCAGCAGTTCACTGACTAGCGGGGGGCGTTCTTATACGCAGTATTTT. It encodes CASSSLTSGGRSYTQYF. The genes are TRBV27 and TRBJ2-3; 13 bases map to TRBD2. V dropped 4 bases and J dropped 7; count of bases not matched to a gene: 11. Germline V CDR1 and CDR2: MNHEY, SMNVEV (reference sequence). The CDR3 is 17 residues long.

Comments on this clone: One end of the junction does not line up with germline, which may come from a read error. The rearrangement joins TRBV9 to TRBJ2-7; 8 bases are shared with TRBD1. The germline V gene has CDR1 SGDLS and CDR2 YYNGEE. The CDR3 consists of 14 residues. CDR3 DNA sequence: TGTGCCAGCAGCGTAGGGGACAGGTCCTCCGAGCAGTACTTC. Translating gives CASSVGDRSSEQYF.

V is TRBV28 and J is TRBJ1-5; no definite D call. The CDR3 contains 13 residues. In germline, CDR1 is MDHEN, CDR2 SYDVKM. V shed 5 bases and J shed 11 bases, with 16 bases lying between them. The chain's CDR3 is CASSLKSGRAQHF. CDR3 nucleotides: TGTGCCAGCAGTCTCAAATCTGGGAGGGCCCAGCATTTT.

The table lists this clone with a count of one. The chain has TRBV5-6 and TRBJ1-2; D is uncertain. The CDR3 length is 14 residues. The germline gives CDR1 SGHDT, CDR2 YYEEEE. Between the trimmed V and J ends, which lost 0 bases and 4 bases, there was a span of 10 bases. DNA of the CDR3: TGTGCCAGCAGCTTGGGGTCGGTGGTCTATGGCTACACCTTC. Its translation: CASSLGSVVYGYTF. Drawing the rest from reference TRBV5-6 and TRBJ1-2, the complete variable domain is DAGVTQSPTHLIKTRGQQVTLRCSPKSGHDTVSWYQQALGQGPQFIFQYYEEEERQRGNFPDRFSGHQFPNYSSELNVNALLLGDSALYLCASSLGSVVYGYTFGSGTRLTVV.

The chain combines TRBV19 with TRBJ2-7; 7 bases line up with TRBD2. The germline V gene encodes CDR1 LNHDA and CDR2 SQIVND (reference sequence). The V gene end was trimmed by 11 bases and the J gene end by 2 bases; junction bases not matched to a gene: 12. This CDR3 region has 14 residues. The CDR3, as DNA: TGTGCCTCCAGAGGAATGGGGGGGACCTACGAGCAGTACTTC. Its protein product is CASRGMGGTYEQYF.